Each of the 9 T cell receptor beta chains below was sequenced from the same sample in a study of T cells in Graves' hyperthyroidism and ophthalmopathy. The CDR3 regions of TCR beta were amplified from RNA transcripts. TCR CDR3 underwent first-round RT-PCR with the HTBI primer set. TCRdb fed the multiplex PCR reads into MiXCR, producing one record per CDR3 protein. The sample lists around 400,000 distinct CDR3 sequences, nearly 15% occurring once. Sequences were obtained from blood. The receptors originated from a woman aged 60-75 years with Graves' ophthalmopathy.

This clonotype has a handful of counts. The rearrangement uses TRBV3-1 and TRBJ2-1; D not certain. Germline-derived CDR1 and CDR2 are LGHDT and YNNKEL (reference sequence). Trimming shortened V by 0 bases and J by 7 bases, and 4 bases separated the two germline ends. The CDR3 has 12 amino acids. The CDR3 protein is CASSQDINEQFF. The CDR3 DNA follows: TGTGCCAGCAGCCAAGATATAAATGAGCAGTTCTTC.

This clonotype was seen repeatedly, ten times or more. This chain links TRBV5-1 with TRBJ1-1; D may be TRBD1 (5 bases). CDR1 and CDR2 from the germline V gene are SGHRS and YFSETQ. Between the trimmed V and J ends, which lost 4 bases and 5 bases, there was a span of 18 bases. The CDR3 is 15 residues long. The CDR3 DNA reads TGCGCCAGCAGCGAACTCCAGGGAACCGGTACTGAAGCTTTCTTT. Translation gives CASSELQGTGTEAFF.

This clonotype appeared many times. This rearrangement joins TRBV2 to TRBJ2-2, with 13 bases matching TRBD2. CDR1 and CDR2 from the germline V gene are SNHLY and FYNNEI. V shed 7 bases, J shed 6 bases, and the junction held 5 bases outside the gene matches. CDR3 length: 15 amino acids. The CDR3 DNA reads TGTGCCAGCAAGGAACTAGCGGGAGGGTCCGGGGAGCTGTTTTTT. The encoded protein is CASKELAGGSGELFF.

This clonotype was observed many times. The chain couples TRBV24-1 to TRBJ2-2, with 7 bases aligning to TRBD1. J lost 3 bases, V lost 10 bases, and 16 bases had no gene match. The CDR3 totals 17 residues. The germline gives CDR1 KGHDR, CDR2 SFDVKD. CDR3 nucleotides: TGTGCCACGACGTCAATACAGGGGAGTTTGGACACCGGGGAGCTGTTTTTT. This sequence encodes CATTSIQGSLDTGELFF.

The chain combines TRBV6-5 with TRBJ2-4, with D maybe TRBD2 (6 bases). Germline V gene lookup returns CDR1 MNHEY and CDR2 SVGAGI. The V end was cut by 0 bases, the J end by 0 bases, with 12 bases between. The CDR3 has 17 residues. The DNA of the CDR3 is TGTGCCAGCAGTTACTCGGCGGGGACCCTAGCCAAAAACATTCAGTACTTC. Its translation: CASSYSAGTLAKNIQYF.

This CDR3 is CSASGSGSSYEQYF. In DNA form, the CDR3 reads TGCAGTGCTAGTGGTAGCGGGAGTTCCTACGAGCAGTACTTC. The chain joins TRBV20-1 to TRBJ2-7; 9 bases line up with TRBD2. In germline, CDR1 is DFQATT, CDR2 SNEGSKA (reference sequence). The CDR3 length is 14 residues. The J segment lost 1 base and the V segment lost 3 bases, leaving 4 bases of the junction unmatched.

The gene calls are TRBV7-9 and TRBJ1-1; TRBD1 aligns across 8 bases. The CDR3 extends over 14 amino acids. J was trimmed by 5 bases and V by 5 bases; bases with no gene match: 7. Germline V gene data show CDR1 as SEHNR and CDR2 as FQNEAQ (reference sequence). The CDR3 spells CASSPNRGGTEAFF. The CDR3 DNA follows: TGTGCCAGCAGCCCCAACAGGGGGGGGACTGAAGCTTTCTTT.

The rearrangement links TRBV5-1 to TRBJ2-1; 14 positions agree with TRBD2. J was trimmed by 2 bases and V by 2 bases; bases with no gene match: 3. CDR1 and CDR2 (germline): SGHRS, YFSETQ. This CDR3 is built from 17 residues. This CDR3 reads CASSLLTSGRAYNEQFF. In DNA form, the CDR3 reads TGCGCCAGCAGCTTATTGACTAGCGGGAGGGCCTACAATGAGCAGTTCTTC.

This clonotype has ten or more counts. The chain carries TRBV7-2 and TRBJ2-1; 7 bases fit TRBD1. The CDR3 runs 16 residues. Trimming cost V 3 bases and J 8 bases; bases outside gene matches: 13. Per the germline V gene, CDR1 is SGHTA and CDR2 is FQGNSA. The CDR3 bases are TGTGCCAGCAGCTTCGAAAAGGGACAGCTTGTGGATGAGCAGTTCTTC. It codes for CASSFEKGQLVDEQFF.